This TCR beta chain was recovered during a study of blood T cell repertoires in COVID-19. TCRdb's copy holds only in-frame clones and misses some; the assay was immunoSEQ multiplex PCR. The data contain over 400,000 clones, approximately 90% of them seen just once; the ten biggest clones take up roughly 8.5%. Two negative PCRs, clearance, or symptom resolution characterized the recovered Cohort 3 donors. Germline V lookup: CDR1 MNHEY, CDR2 SMNVEV (reference sequence). Unmatched junction bases numbered 13, after V lost 5 bases and J lost 2 bases. CDR3 length: 18 amino acids. The chain uses TRBV27 and TRBJ2-1, with 9 bases matching TRBD2. Source material: PBMCs or T cells enriched from blood (not recorded which). This TCR derives from a woman aged 60 to 75 who had recovered from COVID-19. The CDR3 protein is CASSPYGGGGAPYNEQFF. The CDR3 region has the DNA TGTGCCAGCAGTCCCTATGGAGGCGGGGGGGCCCCCTACAATGAGCAGTTCTTC.